A single sample gave rise to the 15 T cell receptor beta chains below, sequenced in a study of T cell changes during pregnancy in multiple sclerosis. Sequencing was performed with immunoSEQ multiplex PCR; in TCRdb, only in-frame clones are kept and a portion is missing. The table lists over 30,000 clones, 80% to 90% of them singletons. Sequenced material: CD4+ T cells from peripheral blood mononuclear cells, taken before pregnancy. The receptors come from a female donor with multiple sclerosis, enrolled in a pregnancy study.

This chain connects TRBV5-1 to TRBJ2-6, with D possibly TRBD1 on 5 matching bases. The CDR3 is 15 residues long. Between the trimmed V and J ends, which lost 2 bases and 2 bases, there was a span of 8 bases. Germline V gene sequence: CDR1 SGHRS, CDR2 YFSETQ. CDR3 region: CASSLGAAGANVLTF. Here the CDR3 DNA reads TGCGCCAGCAGCTTAGGGGCGGCTGGGGCCAACGTCCTGACTTTC.

The chain joins TRBV5-4 to TRBJ1-3, with D possibly TRBD1 on 5 matching bases. Germline assignment: CDR1 SGHNT and CDR2 YYREEE (reference sequence). The germline V and J ends were trimmed by 0 bases and 4 bases, with 8 bases remaining between them. The CDR3 is 14 residues long. This chain's CDR3 is CASSLGQMGNTIYF. CDR3 nucleotides: TGTGCCAGCAGCTTGGGACAGATGGGAAACACCATATATTTT.

The V and J genes are TRBV28 and TRBJ2-7, with 8 bases aligning to TRBD1. This CDR3 region has 15 residues. Germline values: CDR1 MDHEN, CDR2 SYDVKM. V dropped 5 bases and J dropped 3; count of bases not matched to a gene: 9. The CDR3 loop is CASSGADRVNYEQYF. Here the CDR3 DNA reads TGTGCCAGCAGTGGGGCGGACAGGGTGAACTACGAGCAGTACTTC.

This rearrangement joins TRBV28 to TRBJ2-3; tentative D call: TRBD1 (5 bases). This CDR3 region has 16 residues. V was pared by 2 bases and J by 5 bases, with 17 bases between. The germline gives CDR1 MDHEN, CDR2 SYDVKM. The chain's CDR3 is CASSLSPGSGLDTQYF. DNA of the CDR3: TGTGCCAGCAGTTTAAGTCCAGGGTCAGGGTTAGATACGCAGTATTTT. Variable domain in full (rest from reference TRBV28 and TRBJ2-3): DVKVTQSSRYLVKRTGEKVFLECVQDMDHENMFWYRQDPGLGLRLIYFSYDVKMKEKGDIPEGYSVSREKKERFSLILESASTNQTSMYLCASSLSPGSGLDTQYFGPGTRLTVL.

The chain carries TRBV5-1 and TRBJ2-5; 8 nucleotides match TRBD1. CDR1 is SGHRS, CDR2 YFSETQ, per germline. The CDR3 length is 16 residues. The J segment lost 4 bases and the V segment lost 0 bases, leaving 8 bases of the junction unmatched. CDR3 residues: CASSLDRQGQPETQYF. The CDR3 DNA reads TGCGCCAGCAGCTTGGACAGACAGGGGCAACCAGAGACCCAGTACTTC.

The rearrangement joins TRBV7-2 to TRBJ2-2, with TRBD2 matching 10 bases. With V trimmed by 1 base and J by 5 bases, 4 bases remained unmatched. This CDR3 is built from 16 residues. Looked up from germline, CDR1 is SGHTA and CDR2 is FQGNSA. The CDR3 sequence: CASSLEASGRTGELFF. The DNA of the CDR3 is TGTGCCAGCAGCTTAGAGGCTAGCGGGAGAACCGGGGAGCTGTTTTTT.

For the CDR3, the DNA is TGTGCCAGTAGTATCACAGGGCTTATGACTGAAGCTTTCTTT. Translating it yields CASSITGLMTEAFF. The chain recombines TRBV19 with TRBJ1-1; D is perhaps TRBD1 (6 bases). The CDR3 has 14 amino acids. Trimming removed 3 bases from V and 5 bases from J, with 13 bases in between. Germline CDR1 and CDR2: LNHDA and SQIVND (reference sequence).

V and J are TRBV7-2 and TRBJ1-5; D gene unclear. The CDR3 spans 16 residues. The germline V gene has CDR1 SGHTA and CDR2 FQGNSA. The V and J ends lost 0 bases and 5 bases respectively, with 14 bases between them. This CDR3 is CASSLAQAAPHQPQHF. CDR3 coding DNA: TGTGCCAGCAGCTTAGCGCAGGCAGCCCCCCATCAGCCCCAGCATTTT.

The chain recombines TRBV10-2 with TRBJ2-1, with TRBD1 identical over 7 bases. Germline-derived CDR1 and CDR2 are WSHSY and SAAADI. Germline trimming cut 2 bases from V and 0 bases from J; bases unmatched to any gene: 1. There are 15 residues in the CDR3. The CDR3 nucleotides read TGCGCCAGCAGTGAGCAGGGGGTCTCCTACAATGAGCAGTTCTTC. Protein sequence: CASSEQGVSYNEQFF.

This chain joins TRBV5-1 and TRBJ2-5, with 12 bases matching TRBD2. The CDR3 is 17 residues long. V gave up 0 bases and J gave up 2 bases; unmatched junction bases: 5. Germline lookup yields CDR1 SGHRS and CDR2 YFSETQ. In nucleotides, the CDR3 is TGCGCCAGCAGCTTGGCTCTAGCGGGAGGGATACAAGAGACCCAGTACTTC. It translates to CASSLALAGGIQETQYF.

V and J are TRBV30 and TRBJ1-1, with unresolved D. The CDR3 totals 11 residues. CDR1 GTSNPN and CDR2 SVGIG come from the germline V gene (reference sequence). Trimming shortened V by 2 bases and J by 8 bases, and 9 bases separated the two germline ends. The CDR3 region has the DNA TGTGCCTGGAGTCCCACGCGGGAAGCTTTCTTT. It is translated as CAWSPTREAFF.

The rearrangement links TRBV27 to TRBJ2-7; 7 bases line up with TRBD2. Trimming removed 8 bases from V and 3 bases from J; junction bases left unmatched: 7. CDR3 size: 13 residues. The germline CDR1 and CDR2 sequences are MNHEY and SMNVEV (reference sequence). The CDR3 DNA follows: TGTGCCAGCGGGAGGGATGGAAACTACGAGCAGTACTTC. Amino acid sequence: CASGRDGNYEQYF.

The V and J genes are TRBV19 and TRBJ1-1, with D hard to call. The CDR3 contains 13 residues. Looked up from germline, CDR1 is LNHDA and CDR2 is SQIVND (reference sequence). The V and J ends lost 4 bases and 0 bases respectively, with 6 bases between them. CDR3 DNA sequence: TGTGCCAGTAGTACTAATTTGAACACTGAAGCTTTCTTT. It specifies CASSTNLNTEAFF.

The chain carries TRBV13 and TRBJ1-2, with TRBD1 identical over 7 bases. The CDR3 loop spans 15 amino acids. V gave up 0 bases and J gave up 4 bases; unmatched junction bases: 5. Germline lookup yields CDR1 PRHDT and CDR2 FYEKMQ (reference sequence). CDR3: CASSLGTGFGYGYTF. The CDR3 bases are TGTGCCAGCAGCTTAGGGACAGGGTTCGGCTATGGCTACACCTTC.

The rearrangement uses TRBV30 and TRBJ1-3; weak D call: TRBD1 (6 bases). The CDR3 spans 13 residues. V shed 5 bases and J shed 3 bases, with 11 bases lying between them. Looked up from germline, CDR1 is GTSNPN and CDR2 is SVGIG (reference sequence). CDR3 in amino acids: CAWGQNIGNTIYF. The CDR3 region has the DNA TGTGCCTGGGGACAGAATATTGGAAACACCATATATTTT.